The next 24 T cell receptor beta chains were all read from a single sample in a study of T cell responses to AZD1222 COVID-19 vaccine. Sequencing was performed with immunoSEQ multiplex PCR; in TCRdb, only in-frame clones are kept and a portion is missing. The sample includes around 130,000 clones, nearly 95% of them seen just once. Here the sequenced sample was peripheral blood, taken on day 0 of AZD1222 vaccination. The receptors originated from an adult in good health.

This clone was seen once. The gene calls are TRBV15 and TRBJ1-4; TRBD1 matches 7 bases. This CDR3 is built from 15 residues. Germline trimming cut 2 bases from V and 5 bases from J; bases unmatched to any gene: 5. CDR1 LNHNV and CDR2 YYDKDF come from the germline V gene (reference sequence). The CDR3 protein is CATSRIDRANEKLFF. The CDR3 nucleotides read TGTGCCACCAGCAGAATAGACAGGGCCAATGAAAAACTGTTTTTT.

This rearrangement joins TRBV28 to TRBJ1-2, with D possibly being TRBD1 (5 bases). V lost 4 bases and J lost 7, with 22 bases in between. Germline V gene data show CDR1 as MDHEN and CDR2 as SYDVKM. The CDR3 sequence is 16 residues long. CDR3 sequence: CASSSSPRQIRGGYTF. The CDR3 coding sequence is TGTGCCAGCAGTTCCTCCCCCCGACAGATAAGAGGTGGCTACACCTTC.

This clone was seen more than once but under ten times. This sequence joins TRBV7-8 and TRBJ1-1; TRBD1 agrees at 7 bases. In germline, CDR1 is SGHVS, CDR2 FQNEAQ. The CDR3 sequence is 14 residues long. Trimming removed 4 bases from V and 4 bases from J; junction bases left unmatched: 6. The CDR3, as DNA: TGTGCCAGCAGCTCTACGACAGGGAGCACTGAAGCTTTCTTT. Its protein is CASSSTTGSTEAFF.

The rearrangement joins TRBV13 to TRBJ2-5; D might be TRBD1 (6 bases). CDR1 and CDR2 (germline): PRHDT, FYEKMQ (reference sequence). V lost 2 bases to trimming and J lost 3 bases, with 7 bases between them. CDR3 length equals 13 residues. The CDR3, as DNA: TGTGCCAGCAGCTTAAGGGGGAAAGAGACCCAGTACTTC. It yields the protein CASSLRGKETQYF. The variable domain in full, with the rest retrieved from reference TRBV13 and TRBJ2-5, is AAGVIQSPRHLIKEKRETATLKCYPIPRHDTVYWYQQGPGQDPQFLISFYEKMQSDKGSIPDRFSAQQFSDYHSELNMSSLELGDSALYFCASSLRGKETQYFGPGTRLLVL.

Relative to its sample, this clone is medium-sized. The chain joins TRBV10-3 to TRBJ2-1; 9 bases align to TRBD2. Germline V gives CDR1 ENHRY, CDR2 SYGVKD. This CDR3 contains 16 residues. Trimming removed 7 bases from V and 3 bases from J; junction bases left unmatched: 10. The CDR3 nucleotides are TGTGCCATCAATAGACGAGCGGGGGGAAGCTACAATGAGCAGTTCTTC. This encodes CAINRRAGGSYNEQFF.

CDR3 coding DNA: TGTGCCAGCAGCCAATCCTGGAATTCACCCCTCCACTTT. Translated, it gives CASSQSWNSPLHF. The rearrangement links TRBV16 to TRBJ1-6, with D uncertain. The germline CDR1 and CDR2 sequences are KGHSY and FQNENV. Trimming removed 0 bases at V and 7 bases at J, with 4 bases between. CDR3 size: 13 residues.

This clone appeared a single time. The rearrangement uses TRBV7-3 and TRBJ2-2; 9 bases agree with TRBD2. Looked up from germline, CDR1 is SGHTA and CDR2 is FQGTGA. The CDR3 consists of 15 residues. J gave up 7 bases and V 3 bases, and 6 bases lay outside the gene matches. The CDR3 DNA is TGTGCCAGCAGCTTTGGTAGCGGGAGAAACGGGGAGCTGTTTTTT. Its protein product is CASSFGSGRNGELFF.

The chain joins TRBV3-1 (or the pseudogene TRBV3-2) to TRBJ1-1, with 8 bases lining up with TRBD1. The ends lost 3 bases at V and 9 bases at J; junction bases unmatched: 6. The CDR3 covers 13 residues. The germline V gene has CDR1 LGHDT and CDR2 YNNKEL (reference sequence). The CDR3 DNA sequence: TGTGCCAGCAGCCAGGGCAGACAGGGGAAAGCTTTCTTT. As protein: CASSQGRQGKAFF.

The chain is built from TRBV28 and TRBJ1-1; maybe TRBD1 (5 bases). Trimming pared 1 base from V and 0 bases from J, leaving 6 bases between. CDR3 size: 14 residues. Germline V gene data show CDR1 as MDHEN and CDR2 as SYDVKM. The DNA of the CDR3 is TGTGCCAGCAGTTTATCAGGGTTGAACACTGAAGCTTTCTTT. Amino acids: CASSLSGLNTEAFF.

This clone showed up just once. V gene TRBV5-1 combines with J gene TRBJ2-1; D is possibly TRBD1 or TRBD2 (5 bases each). Trimming left V 2 bases short and J 8 bases short, with 14 bases between. The germline gives CDR1 SGHRS, CDR2 YFSETQ. CDR3 length: 14 residues. The CDR3 nucleotides read TGCGCCAGCAGCTTAGGGGCTAGCTGGGATGAGCAGTTCTTC. Amino acids: CASSLGASWDEQFF.

The gene calls are TRBV6-6 and TRBJ2-7, with 7 bases that match TRBD1. Per germline, CDR1 MNHNY and CDR2 SVGAGI (reference sequence). V shed 4 bases and J 5 bases; nucleotides not matched to a gene: 8. The CDR3 is 14 amino acids. The CDR3 bases are TGTGCCAGCAGTTTAAGGACAGGATCCCACGAGCAGTACTTC. It is translated as CASSLRTGSHEQYF.

This chain links TRBV29-1 with TRBJ1-2; 7 bases match TRBD1. The CDR3 contains 15 residues. V gave up 1 base and J gave up 4 bases; unmatched junction bases: 9. Looked up from germline, CDR1 is SQVTM and CDR2 is ANQGSEA. The CDR3: CSVEATGSDLYGYTF. CDR3 nucleotides: TGCAGCGTTGAAGCGACAGGGTCTGACCTCTATGGCTACACCTTC.

This chain connects TRBV19 to TRBJ2-7; D could derive from TRBD1 or TRBD2 (5 bases each). V was shortened by 3 bases and J by 5 bases, with 11 bases between the two germline ends. The V gene's germline CDR1 is LNHDA and CDR2 SQIVND (reference sequence). The CDR3 consists of 13 residues. The DNA for the CDR3 is TGTGCCAGTAGTATTTGGGGGTTCAACGAGCAGTACTTC. Translation gives CASSIWGFNEQYF.

This chain links TRBV6-5 with TRBJ1-4, with D possibly TRBD1 on 5 matching bases. The ends were cut back, 7 bases at V and 8 bases at J, with 20 bases in the middle. Germline CDR1 MNHEY, CDR2 SVGAGI. The CDR3 contains 15 residues. CDR3 amino acids: CASTMEGRRQEKLFF. Here the CDR3 DNA reads TGTGCCAGCACCATGGAGGGGCGCAGACAGGAAAAACTGTTTTTT.

This sequence joins TRBV28 and TRBJ1-2; D not resolved. CDR3 length: 11 residues. Germline CDR1 is MDHEN and CDR2 is SYDVKM. V lost 6 bases and J 4 bases, leaving 6 bases between the germline ends. For the CDR3, the DNA is TGTGCCAGCAGATACTTCTATGGCTACACCTTC. Its translation is CASRYFYGYTF.

The rearrangement links TRBV19 to TRBJ1-6; 9 bases are shared with TRBD1. Germline V lookup: CDR1 LNHDA, CDR2 SQIVND (reference sequence). The CDR3 length is 14 residues. The trim removed 1 base at V and 10 bases at J, leaving 2 bases unmatched. The CDR3 DNA reads as TGTGCCAGTAGTATAGGGGACAGGGACTCACCCCTCCACTTT. Its protein is CASSIGDRDSPLHF.

Concerning this clone: The sample carries other DNA sequences with the same CDR3. The chain is built from TRBV4-2 and TRBJ1-1; the D gene is possibly TRBD1 (5 bases). V gave up 4 bases and J gave up 1 base, with 7 bases separating them. The germline V gene encodes CDR1 LGHNA and CDR2 YNFKEQ. The CDR3 totals 13 residues. The CDR3 protein is CASSPGQNTEAFF. The CDR3 region has the DNA TGTGCCAGCAGCCCCGGACAGAACACTGAAGCTTTCTTT.

This chain uses TRBV7-2 with TRBJ2-1; the D gene is possibly TRBD2 (6 bases). Trimming pared 5 bases from V and 3 bases from J, leaving 20 bases between. The CDR3 is 17 amino acids. Germline V lookup: CDR1 SGHTA, CDR2 FQGNSA. The CDR3 DNA reads as TGTGCCAGCAGCATTAAAAGGGGAGGACAAAACTACAATGAGCAGTTCTTC. Amino acids: CASSIKRGGQNYNEQFF.

This clone is a singleton in its sample. CDR3 DNA sequence: TGTGCCAGCAGCTTCGAGACTTATGCCCACTACAATGAGCAGTTCTTC. It yields the protein CASSFETYAHYNEQFF. The rearrangement uses TRBV7-8 and TRBJ2-1; D not certain. Trimming pared 3 bases from V and 3 bases from J, leaving 15 bases between. The V gene's germline CDR1 is SGHVS and CDR2 FQNEAQ. This CDR3 has 16 residues.

The chain has TRBV5-1 and TRBJ2-3; 7 bases agree with TRBD1. Germline V gene lookup returns CDR1 SGHRS and CDR2 YFSETQ. V trimming: 0 bases; J trimming: 4 bases; junction bases outside the gene matches: 11. The CDR3 has 17 amino acids. In DNA, the CDR3 is TGCGCCAGCAGCTTGGAGGTGTGGACAGGTGCCGCAGATACGCAGTATTTT. Protein product: CASSLEVWTGAADTQYF.

This sequence joins TRBV20-1 and TRBJ2-5; unclear D gene. Germline loops: CDR1 DFQATT, CDR2 SNEGSKA (reference sequence). The CDR3 length is 14 residues. The V end lost 3 bases, the J end lost 1 base, and 12 bases lay between the germline ends. CDR3 sequence reads: CSASFSRVQETQYF. Here the CDR3 DNA reads TGCAGTGCTAGTTTCTCTAGGGTCCAAGAGACCCAGTACTTC.

For the CDR3, the DNA is TGTGCCAGTACTCTACAGGGAGCGATGAACACTGAAGCTTTCTTT. As protein: CASTLQGAMNTEAFF. The chain is built from TRBV19 and TRBJ1-1; D may be TRBD1 (6 bases). Germline lookup yields CDR1 LNHDA and CDR2 SQIVND (reference sequence). The ends were cut back, 7 bases at V and 0 bases at J, with 15 bases in the middle. This CDR3 region has 15 residues.

This chain uses TRBV3-1 (or the pseudogene TRBV3-2) with TRBJ1-5; D is undetermined. Trimming shortened V by 4 bases and J by 7 bases, and 20 bases separated the two germline ends. This CDR3 comprises 16 residues. The germline V gene has CDR1 LGHDT and CDR2 YNNKEL (reference sequence). CDR3 sequence reads: CASSPSQRAGRQPQHF. In DNA form, the CDR3 reads TGTGCCAGCAGCCCTAGTCAGAGGGCGGGTAGACAGCCCCAGCATTTT.

This chain links TRBV11-2 with TRBJ2-7; maybe TRBD2 (7 bases). Germline CDR1 SGHAT, CDR2 FQNNGV. The V and J ends lost 1 base and 1 base respectively, with 11 bases between them. CDR3 length: 15 residues. The CDR3 region has the DNA TGTGCCAGCAGCTTAGCTGCGGGGGCTTCCTACGAGCAGTACTTC. Amino acid sequence: CASSLAAGASYEQYF.